Below are 22 T cell receptor beta chains sequenced from a single sample in a study of blood T cell repertoires in COVID-19. Clones were sequenced by immunoSEQ multiplex PCR, and TCRdb holds only the in-frame ones, with some missing. The top ten clones hold approximately 2.3% of a sample with about 220,000 clones, about 87% of them seen once. The sample comprised PBMCs or T cells enriched from blood (not recorded which). The receptors stem from a woman aged 40 to 49 with acute COVID-19.

The CDR3 DNA is TGTGCCAGCAGCCCGCGGACAGGCGGGAACACTGAAGCTTTCTTT. It is translated as CASSPRTGGNTEAFF. The V call is TRBV11-2, the J call TRBJ1-1, with 7 bases identical to TRBD1. Trimming cost V 5 bases and J 1 base; bases outside gene matches: 7. The CDR3 is 15 amino acids. Germline lookup yields CDR1 SGHAT and CDR2 FQNNGV.

V gene TRBV4-1 combines with J gene TRBJ1-5; D uncertain. The V and J ends lost 0 bases and 16 bases respectively, with 10 bases between them. The CDR3 is 11 residues long. Germline V gives CDR1 MGHRA, CDR2 YSYEKL. The CDR3 protein is CASSQEGRKHF. CDR3 nucleotides: TGCGCCAGCAGCCAAGAGGGGAGAAAACATTTT.

This clone came up once. The V gene is TRBV4-2, the J gene TRBJ2-5; 12 bases line up with TRBD2. The germline V gene has CDR1 LGHNA and CDR2 YNFKEQ. Trimming cost V 0 bases and J 5 bases; bases outside gene matches: 7. CDR3 length equals 17 residues. CDR3 in amino acids: CASSQDRLAGGPETQYF. CDR3 bases: TGTGCCAGCAGCCAAGATAGGCTAGCGGGGGGGCCGGAGACCCAGTACTTC.

The chain links TRBV19 to TRBJ1-5; D is possibly TRBD1 (6 bases). The CDR3 runs 14 residues. Trimming removed 5 bases at V and 4 bases at J, with 12 bases between. Germline V gives CDR1 LNHDA, CDR2 SQIVND (reference sequence). CDR3 loop: CASSLTGPNQPQHF. CDR3 in DNA: TGTGCCAGTAGTTTGACAGGACCAAATCAGCCCCAGCATTTT.

This chain joins TRBV19 and TRBJ1-4; TRBD1 matches 8 bases. The CDR3 has 17 amino acids. Germline assignment: CDR1 LNHDA and CDR2 SQIVND (reference sequence). The V and J ends lost 5 bases and 2 bases, in that order; junction bases with no gene match: 10. CDR3 sequence: CASSLRTGTATNEKLFF. CDR3 DNA sequence: TGTGCCAGTAGTCTACGGACAGGGACAGCGACTAATGAAAAACTGTTTTTT. The entire variable domain, with the rest obtained from reference TRBV19 and TRBJ1-4, is as follows: DGGITQSPKYLFRKEGQNVTLSCEQNLNHDAMYWYRQDPGQGLRLIYYSQIVNDFQKGDIAEGYSVSREKKESFPLTVTSAQKNPTAFYLCASSLRTGTATNEKLFFGSGTQLSVL.

The chain couples TRBV3-1 (or the pseudogene TRBV3-2) to TRBJ2-7, with 12 bases identical to TRBD1. In germline, CDR1 is LGHDT, CDR2 YNNKEL (reference sequence). After removal of 0 bases from V and 2 bases from J, the junction contained 14 bases not matched to a gene. This CDR3 has 20 amino acids. This chain's CDR3 is CASSQDKMRTGTGGAYEQYV. The CDR3 nucleotides read TGTGCCAGCAGCCAAGATAAGATGCGAACCGGGACAGGGGGCGCCTACGAGCAGTACGTC.

This chain connects TRBV2 to TRBJ1-3; 8 positions match TRBD1. Unmatched junction bases numbered 2, after V lost 6 bases and J lost 1 base. The length of the CDR3 is 14 residues. Germline loops: CDR1 SNHLY, CDR2 FYNNEI. The chain's CDR3 is CASSQGASGNTIYF. DNA for the CDR3: TGTGCCAGCAGCCAGGGGGCGTCTGGAAACACCATATATTTT.

The rearrangement links TRBV29-1 to TRBJ2-1; TRBD1 matches at 8 bases. With 5 bases clipped from V and 6 bases from J, the junction kept 3 bases outside the gene matches. The CDR3 is 12 amino acids. Per germline, CDR1 SQVTM and CDR2 ANQGSEA. CDR3 sequence (DNA): TGCAGCGTTTCCACAGGGGGCAATGAGCAGTTCTTC. The encoded protein is CSVSTGGNEQFF.

The chain combines TRBV5-6 with TRBJ1-6, with 8 bases fitting TRBD1. Germline V gives CDR1 SGHDT, CDR2 YYEEEE. This CDR3 is 18 amino acids long. The trim removed 0 bases at V and 8 bases at J, leaving 13 bases unmatched. CDR3 sequence reads: CASSLVPRTGSLYSPLHF. The CDR3 nucleotides are TGTGCCAGCAGCTTGGTACCCAGGACAGGGTCCTTATATTCACCCCTCCACTTT.

About this clone itself: Within the sample, other DNA sequences also encode this same CDR3. The rearrangement joins TRBV6-5 to TRBJ2-2, with 12 bases fitting TRBD2. Germline V gives CDR1 MNHEY, CDR2 SVGAGI. J gave up 6 bases and V 1 base, and 3 bases lay outside the gene matches. The CDR3 length is 16 residues. The DNA for the CDR3 is TGTGCCAGCAGTTACTTGACTAGCGGGAGACCCGGGGAGCTGTTTTTT. Amino acids: CASSYLTSGRPGELFF.

The chain links TRBV28 to TRBJ2-5, with D possibly TRBD2 on 5 matching bases. Germline loops: CDR1 MDHEN, CDR2 SYDVKM. V dropped 2 bases and J dropped 7 bases, with 17 bases sitting between them. This CDR3 is built from 15 residues. CDR3 coding DNA: TGTGCCAGCAGTTTACTCCCGGGTCCCGAGGGGACCCAGTACTTC. It codes for CASSLLPGPEGTQYF.

The chain is built from TRBV9 and TRBJ2-3; D is possibly TRBD2 (6 bases). Per the germline V gene, CDR1 is SGDLS and CDR2 is YYNGEE. This CDR3 has 14 amino acids. The V end lost 0 bases, the J end lost 8 bases, and 13 bases lay between the germline ends. The CDR3 nucleotides are TGTGCCAGCAGCGTAGACGGAGGGGCGCCTACGCAGTATTTT. As protein: CASSVDGGAPTQYF.

This chain uses TRBV5-6 with TRBJ2-3; D might be TRBD2 (5 bases). This CDR3 has 15 residues. Germline CDR1 reads SGHDT; CDR2 reads YYEEEE. The ends were cut back, 3 bases at V and 5 bases at J, with 16 bases in the middle. The CDR3 loop reads CASSSRTAWGDTQYF. CDR3 DNA: TGTGCCAGCAGCTCCCGGACTGCATGGGGAGATACGCAGTATTTT.

The chain carries TRBV6-1 and TRBJ1-1; D is unclear. The CDR3 length is 14 residues. Per germline, CDR1 MNHNS and CDR2 SASEGT. V was shortened by 2 bases and J by 2 bases, with 9 bases between the two germline ends. For the CDR3, the DNA is TGTGCCAGCAGTGAACCCCCCAGAAACACTGAAGCTTTCTTT. Protein product: CASSEPPRNTEAFF.

The V and J genes are TRBV12-5 and TRBJ2-2; 7 bases match TRBD1. The J segment lost 4 bases and the V segment lost 0 bases, leaving 8 bases of the junction unmatched. Germline V gene sequence: CDR1 LGHNT, CDR2 FRNRAP. The CDR3 is 17 residues long. The CDR3 DNA follows: TGTGCTAGTGGTTTGGTAGAAACCTGGACAGGCACCGGGGAGCTGTTTTTT. Protein: CASGLVETWTGTGELFF.

This clone was seen just once. The genes are TRBV10-3 and TRBJ1-1; 11 bases fit TRBD1. Trimming cost V 3 bases and J 6 bases; bases outside gene matches: 3. This CDR3 comprises 14 residues. The germline V gene encodes CDR1 ENHRY and CDR2 SYGVKD. CDR3 sequence: CAISDGTGGPEAFF. The CDR3, as DNA: TGTGCCATCAGTGACGGGACAGGGGGGCCTGAAGCTTTCTTT.

V is TRBV5-1 and J is TRBJ1-4, with D uncertain. CDR3 length: 15 residues. The V and J ends lost 1 base and 6 bases respectively, with 13 bases between them. The germline CDR1 and CDR2 sequences are SGHRS and YFSETQ. This CDR3 reads CASSLFEPGDEKLFF. The CDR3 DNA is TGCGCCAGCAGCTTGTTTGAACCCGGGGATGAAAAACTGTTTTTT.

The J gene is TRBJ2-3, the V gene TRBV3-1 (or the pseudogene TRBV3-2); possibly TRBD2 for D (6 bases). The V and J ends lost 0 bases and 4 bases respectively, with 14 bases between them. The CDR3 covers 16 residues. The germline CDR1 and CDR2 sequences are LGHDT and YNNKEL (reference sequence). CDR3 amino acids: CASSQDNGRMADTQYF. The CDR3 DNA reads as TGTGCCAGCAGCCAAGATAACGGGAGAATGGCAGATACGCAGTATTTT.

Note on this clone: Other DNA sequences within the sample encode an identical CDR3. V is TRBV18 and J is TRBJ1-2; D is undetermined. The CDR3 spans 13 residues. V shed 3 bases and J shed 6 bases, with 11 bases lying between them. Per germline, CDR1 KGHSH and CDR2 LQKENI. CDR3 sequence (DNA): TGTGCCAGCTCACCGGATCGGGAGGATGGCTACACCTTC. Its translation is CASSPDREDGYTF.

V usage is TRBV3-1 (or the pseudogene TRBV3-2) and J usage is TRBJ2-1; 10 bases fit TRBD2. Trimming cost V 3 bases and J 8 bases; bases outside gene matches: 4. The CDR3 is 14 amino acids. Germline CDR1 LGHDT, CDR2 YNNKEL (reference sequence). The CDR3 DNA sequence: TGTGCCAGCAGCCAGAGAAGCGGGAGGGATGAGCAGTTCTTC. Amino acids: CASSQRSGRDEQFF.

This rearrangement joins TRBV7-9 to TRBJ2-3, with TRBD2 matching over 8 bases. Germline-derived CDR1 and CDR2 are SEHNR and FQNEAQ (reference sequence). Trimming took 6 bases from V and 6 from J; bases not matched to a gene: 11. The CDR3 is made up of 15 amino acids. The CDR3 loop is CASRKSGGAPDTQYF. CDR3 DNA: TGTGCCAGCAGGAAGAGCGGGGGTGCCCCGGATACGCAGTATTTT. Full variable domain (outside the CDR3, taken from reference TRBV7-9 and TRBJ2-3): DTGVSQNPRHKITKRGQNVTFRCDPISEHNRLYWYRQTLGQGPEFLTYFQNEAQLEKSRLLSDRFSAERPKGSFSTLEIQRTEQGDSAMYLCASRKSGGAPDTQYFGPGTRLTVL.

This chain joins TRBV10-3 and TRBJ2-2, with 8 bases fitting TRBD1. V lost 6 bases, J lost 3 bases, and 3 bases stayed unmatched. There are 14 residues in the CDR3. The germline V gene has CDR1 ENHRY and CDR2 SYGVKD. CDR3: CAISPDRDTGELFF. CDR3 in DNA: TGTGCCATCAGCCCGGACAGGGACACCGGGGAGCTGTTTTTT.